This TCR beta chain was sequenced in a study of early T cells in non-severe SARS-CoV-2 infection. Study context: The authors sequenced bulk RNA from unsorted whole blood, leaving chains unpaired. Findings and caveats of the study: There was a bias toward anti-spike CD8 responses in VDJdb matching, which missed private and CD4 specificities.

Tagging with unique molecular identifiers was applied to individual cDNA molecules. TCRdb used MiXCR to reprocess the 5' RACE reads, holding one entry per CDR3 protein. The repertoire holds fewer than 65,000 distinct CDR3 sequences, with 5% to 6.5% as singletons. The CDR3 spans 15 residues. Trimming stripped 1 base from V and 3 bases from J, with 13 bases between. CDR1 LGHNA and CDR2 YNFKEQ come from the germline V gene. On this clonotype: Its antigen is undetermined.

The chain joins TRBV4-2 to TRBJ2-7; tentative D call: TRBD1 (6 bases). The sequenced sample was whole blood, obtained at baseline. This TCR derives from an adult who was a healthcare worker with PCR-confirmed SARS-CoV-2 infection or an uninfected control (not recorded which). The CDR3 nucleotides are TGTGCCAGCAGCCAAGCGGACAGAAGCATCTACGAGCAGTACTTC. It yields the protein CASSQADRSIYEQYF.